This T cell receptor (beta chain) was recovered during a study of breast tumors, draining lymph nodes, adjacent tissues (dated by TCRdb to about 2016). About the investigation overall: TCR beta repertoires were compared across tumor, adjacent nontumor tissue and axillary lymph nodes obtained from breast cancer patients. The study aimed to assess the relationships and possible T-cell exchange between tumor, surrounding tissue and draining lymph node repertoires in human breast cancer.

The trim is 2 bases for V and 4 bases for J, with a gap of 6 bases between the germline ends. CDR1 is given as SGHTA and CDR2 as FQGNSA, both from the germline V gene. The CDR3 measures 13 amino acids from cysteine to phenylalanine. Only the CDR3 region is kept as DNA, spanning 39 bases read in frame from base 1. Sequencing relied on an Illumina HiSeq 2000. Multiplex PCR amplification was used to build the TCR beta chain libraries. High-throughput sequencing was used to analyze the amplified TCR beta chain products. TCRdb reprocessed the public reads (quality trimming at Q25 with fastp, clone calling with MiXCR) and kept in-frame beta chains. Each record represents a unique CDR3 protein, reported with the most common genes and DNA among its rows. Counted in this sample were tens of thousands of distinct CDR3 sequences; about 63% of them appeared once. 15% to 20% of the sample lies in the top ten. In regard to this clonotype: What antigen it recognizes has not been identified. Base qualities are missing; no much larger clone stands one base away.

On the study overall, not on this receptor specifically: The data were judged consistent with most tumor T cells deriving from the lymph node and then expanding within tumor tissue. Tumor T-cell repertoires showed less diversity than lymph node repertoires and more diversity than nontumor tissue repertoires, and tumor T-cell repertoires showed preferential V and J gene usage. In luminal-like breast cancer, tumor and nontumor tissue repertoires resembled each other significantly more than in basal-like breast cancer. The conclusion that tumor T cells originate in lymph nodes was presented as consistent with a hypothesis rather than as directly demonstrated.

The receptor's source is a female donor with breast cancer. Some clones in this sample may be carry-over from other donors' samples. This chain joins TRBV7-2 to TRBJ1-5; possibly the D gene is TRBD1, per 5 matching bases. Sequencing input: breast tumor tissue. The DNA sequence is as follows: TGTGCCAGCAGCTTACAGGGAAATCAGCCCCAGCATTTT. It codes for CASSLQGNQPQHF.